What follows is one TCR beta chain and its context. Its antigen is not identified. The entry originates in a study of cytomegalovirus exposure and HLA in healthy donors. With 60 Vbeta and 13 Jbeta primers, the PCR was carried out. The protocol was immunoSEQ multiplex PCR, while the TCRdb copy is restricted to in-frame clones and leaves out a portion. The sample table includes around 100,000 clones. Findings of the study overall: In a later analysis, TCR beta V- and J-gene trimming was associated with a missense DCLRE1C variant.

Germline loops: CDR1 LNHDA, CDR2 SQIVND (reference sequence). This CDR3 comprises 14 residues. V lost 3 bases and J 1 base, leaving 9 bases between the germline ends. The sequenced material came from PBMCs. The chain has TRBV19 and TRBJ1-1; no reliable D call. The clonotype originates from a man aged 50 to 60 in good health and CMV-seronegative. The CDR3: CASSIPTANTEAFF. The CDR3 bases are TGTGCCAGTAGTATCCCCACAGCGAACACTGAAGCTTTCTTT.